These T cell receptor beta chains were read from a single sample in a study of shared clonotypes between healthy human individuals. The table came from immunoSEQ multiplex PCR; TCRdb's copy has only in-frame clones and leaves some out. The sample includes 2 million or so clones, around 96% of them seen just once. The sample was naive CD8+ T cells sorted from blood. The receptors were gathered from a man between 18 and 29 years old in good health. Both conserved end residues are part of each CDR3. The D gene is left open where the match is weak. The size entry is marked missing in some rows and otherwise reads once, few, many or a size class.

TRBD2	TRBV27	TRBJ2-1	NA	CASSFSGSSYNEQFF	TGTGCCAGCAGTTTCAGCGGGAGCTCCTACAATGAGCAGTTCTTC
NA	TRBV2	TRBJ1-5	NA	CASSSGAGLNQPQHF	TGTGCCAGCAGTTCAGGGGCTGGCTTGAATCAGCCCCAGCATTTT
NA	TRBV7-9	TRBJ2-7	once	CASTHGLSYEQYF	TGTGCCAGCACCCACGGACTTTCCTACGAGCAGTACTTC
NA	TRBV6-5	TRBJ1-4	NA	CASSPSRVTNEKLFF	TGTGCCAGCAGCCCCTCCAGGGTTACTAATGAAAAACTGTTTTTT
NA	TRBV5-6	TRBJ2-5	NA	CASGPWGGLSETQYF	TGTGCCAGCGGCCCGTGGGGGGGCCTATCGGAGACCCAGTACTTC
NA	TRBV28	TRBJ2-6	once	CASRYRETPGANVLTF	TGTGCCAGCAGATACAGGGAGACCCCTGGGGCCAACGTCCTGACTTTC
NA	TRBV7-7	TRBJ2-5	NA	CASSLGLGQETQYF	TGTGCTAGCAGCTTAGGGCTCGGTCAAGAGACCCAGTACTTC
TRBD2	TRBV4-1	TRBJ2-1	NA	CASSQLGEGRDNEQFF	TGCGCCAGCAGCCAACTAGGGGAGGGCCGTGATAATGAGCAGTTCTTC
TRBD1	TRBV5-1	TRBJ2-4	NA	CASSLGDRDDWEVSIAKNIQYF	TGCGCCAGCAGCTTGGGGGACAGGGATGATTGGGAAGTATCAATAGCCAAAAACATTCAGTACTTC
TRBD2	TRBV7-6	TRBJ2-5	NA	CASSLEPEGSGSEETQYF	TGTGCCAGCAGCTTAGAACCCGAGGGGAGCGGGAGTGAAGAGACCCAGTACTTC
NA	TRBV27	TRBJ2-7	NA	CASSFKGRAFSYEQYF	TGTGCCAGCAGTTTTAAGGGTCGAGCGTTCTCCTACGAGCAGTACTTC
NA	TRBV6-1	TRBJ2-1	NA	CASQVRWDEQFF	TGTGCCAGTCAGGTTAGGTGGGATGAGCAGTTCTTC
NA	TRBV9	TRBJ1-1	NA	CASSPAGGLAEAFF	TGTGCCAGCAGCCCAGCGGGGGGTCTCGCTGAAGCTTTCTTT
TRBD1	TRBV19	TRBJ1-6	few	CASSGQGNSPLHF	TGTGCCAGTAGTGGACAGGGTAATTCACCCCTCCACTTT
TRBD1	TRBV29-1	TRBJ2-5	NA	CSVEPTGVRETQYF	TGCAGCGTTGAACCAACAGGGGTCCGGGAGACCCAGTACTTC
TRBD1	TRBV9	TRBJ2-1	NA	CASSLHTGGDHHEQFF	TGTGCCAGCAGCCTACACACAGGGGGCGATCATCATGAGCAGTTCTTC
TRBD2	TRBV7-7	TRBJ2-5	NA	CASSSSPGTSGLYQETQYF	TGTGCTAGCAGCTCGTCCCCCGGGACTAGCGGGCTGTACCAAGAGACCCAGTACTTC